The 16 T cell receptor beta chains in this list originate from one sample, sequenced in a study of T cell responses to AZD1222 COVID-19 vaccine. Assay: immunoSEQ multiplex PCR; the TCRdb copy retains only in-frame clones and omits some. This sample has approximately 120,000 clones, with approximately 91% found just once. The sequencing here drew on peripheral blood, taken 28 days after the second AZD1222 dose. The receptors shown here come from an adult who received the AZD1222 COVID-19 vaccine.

CDR3 bases: TGTGCCAGCAGCTTGACCCGGGACTTCGTCACAGATACGCAGTATTTT. It specifies CASSLTRDFVTDTQYF. The chain joins TRBV7-9 to TRBJ2-3, with D possibly TRBD2 on 6 matching bases. This CDR3 contains 16 residues. Germline CDR1 is SEHNR and CDR2 is FQNEAQ (reference sequence). V shed 3 bases and J shed 2 bases, with 15 bases lying between them.

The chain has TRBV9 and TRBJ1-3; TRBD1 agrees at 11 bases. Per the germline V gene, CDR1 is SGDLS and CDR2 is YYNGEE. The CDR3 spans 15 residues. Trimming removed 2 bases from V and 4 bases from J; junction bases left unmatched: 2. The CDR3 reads CASSVGQGAGNTIYF. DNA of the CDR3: TGTGCCAGCAGCGTTGGACAGGGGGCAGGAAACACCATATATTTT.

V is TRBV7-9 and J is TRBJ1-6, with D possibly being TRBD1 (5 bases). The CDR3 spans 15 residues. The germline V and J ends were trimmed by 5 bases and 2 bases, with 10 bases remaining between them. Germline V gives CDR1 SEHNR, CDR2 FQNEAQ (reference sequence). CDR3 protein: CASSLGDPYNSPLHF. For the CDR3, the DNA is TGTGCCAGCAGCCTAGGGGATCCCTATAATTCACCCCTCCACTTT.

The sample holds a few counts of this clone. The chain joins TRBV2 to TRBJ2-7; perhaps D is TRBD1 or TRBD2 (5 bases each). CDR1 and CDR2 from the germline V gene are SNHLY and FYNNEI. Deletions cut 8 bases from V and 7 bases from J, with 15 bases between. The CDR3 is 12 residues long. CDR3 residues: CASRDASWEQYF. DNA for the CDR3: TGTGCCAGCCGGGACGCTTCCTGGGAGCAGTACTTC.

In nucleotides, the CDR3 is TGTGCCAGTATCCCAGCGGGGGGTGGGGATGAGCAGTTCTTC. Amino acids: CASIPAGGGDEQFF. The chain is built from TRBV19 and TRBJ2-1; TRBD2 aligns across 9 bases. Trimming removed 7 bases from V and 8 bases from J; junction bases left unmatched: 9. This CDR3 is built from 14 residues. Germline values: CDR1 LNHDA, CDR2 SQIVND (reference sequence).

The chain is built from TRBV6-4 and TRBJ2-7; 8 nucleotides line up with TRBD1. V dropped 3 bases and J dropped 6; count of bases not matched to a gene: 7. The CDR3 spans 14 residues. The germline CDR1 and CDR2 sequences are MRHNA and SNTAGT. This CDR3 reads CASSEGQGGSEQYF. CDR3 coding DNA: TGTGCCAGCAGTGAAGGACAGGGTGGTTCCGAGCAGTACTTC.

The CDR3 spells CASSLDRRNEQFF. The CDR3 DNA reads as TGTGCCAGCAGCTTAGACCGTCGCAATGAGCAGTTCTTC. The rearrangement joins TRBV11-1 to TRBJ2-1; unclear D gene. Germline V gives CDR1 SGHAT, CDR2 FQDESV (reference sequence). V was clipped by 1 base and J by 6 bases, with 7 bases between them. The CDR3 runs 13 residues.

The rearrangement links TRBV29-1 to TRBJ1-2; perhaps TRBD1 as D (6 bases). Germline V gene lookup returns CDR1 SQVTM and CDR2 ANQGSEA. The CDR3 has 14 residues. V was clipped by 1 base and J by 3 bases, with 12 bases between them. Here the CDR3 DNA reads TGCAGCGTTGAAGGCAGGGGTATCGACTATGGCTACACCTTC. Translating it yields CSVEGRGIDYGYTF. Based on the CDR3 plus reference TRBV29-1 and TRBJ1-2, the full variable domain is SAVISQKPSRDICQRGTSLTIQCQVDSQVTMMFWYRQQPGQSLTLIATANQGSEATYESGFVIDKFPISRPNLTFSTLTVSNMSPEDSSIYLCSVEGRGIDYGYTFGSGTRLTVV.

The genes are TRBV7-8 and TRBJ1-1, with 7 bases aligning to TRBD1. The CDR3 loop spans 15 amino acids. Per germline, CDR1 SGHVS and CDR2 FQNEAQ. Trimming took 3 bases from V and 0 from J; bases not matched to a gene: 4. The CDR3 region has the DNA TGTGCCAGCAGCTTCCCAGGGGGGTTGAACACTGAAGCTTTCTTT. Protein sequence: CASSFPGGLNTEAFF.

Here the CDR3 DNA reads TGCAGCCTGGGGTCGTATGAGACCCAGTACTTC. Its protein product is CSLGSYETQYF. The chain links TRBV29-1 to TRBJ2-5, with D unclear. Per germline, CDR1 SQVTM and CDR2 ANQGSEA. CDR3 length: 11 amino acids. The ends were cut back, 8 bases at V and 5 bases at J, with 12 bases in the middle.

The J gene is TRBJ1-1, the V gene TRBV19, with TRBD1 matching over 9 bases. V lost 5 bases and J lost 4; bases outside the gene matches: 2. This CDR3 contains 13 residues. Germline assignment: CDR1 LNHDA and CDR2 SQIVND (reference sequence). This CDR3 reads CASSGQGTTEAFF. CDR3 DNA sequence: TGTGCCAGTAGTGGACAGGGGACCACTGAAGCTTTCTTT.

CDR3 region: CASRQTGGLTEAFF. In nucleotides, the CDR3 is TGTGCCAGCAGGCAGACAGGGGGCCTCACTGAAGCTTTCTTT. The rearrangement joins TRBV11-2 to TRBJ1-1; 10 bases line up with TRBD1. Germline values: CDR1 SGHAT, CDR2 FQNNGV. This CDR3 is built from 14 residues. Trimming at V came to 6 bases and at J to 4 bases, leaving 5 bases not matched to a gene.

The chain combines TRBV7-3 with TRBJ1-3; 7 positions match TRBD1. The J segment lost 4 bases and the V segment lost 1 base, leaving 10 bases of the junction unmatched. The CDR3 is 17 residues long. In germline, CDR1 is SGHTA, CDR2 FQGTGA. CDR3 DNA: TGTGCCAGCAGCTTAAACCCCTCCTCGACAGGGGGAAACACCATATATTTT. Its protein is CASSLNPSSTGGNTIYF.

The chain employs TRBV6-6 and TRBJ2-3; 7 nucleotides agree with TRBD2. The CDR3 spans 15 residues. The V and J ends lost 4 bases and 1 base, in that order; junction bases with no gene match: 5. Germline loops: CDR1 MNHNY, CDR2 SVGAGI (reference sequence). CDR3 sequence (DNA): TGTGCCAGCAGTTCTCTAGCGGAAGGCACAGATACGCAGTATTTT. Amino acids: CASSSLAEGTDTQYF.

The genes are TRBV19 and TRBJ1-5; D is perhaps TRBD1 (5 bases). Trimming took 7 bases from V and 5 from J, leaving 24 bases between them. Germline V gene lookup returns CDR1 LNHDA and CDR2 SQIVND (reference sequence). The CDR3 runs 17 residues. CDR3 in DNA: TGTGCCAGTACCCCATCCCGGGACCCGTTATCTGATCAGCCCCAGCATTTT. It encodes CASTPSRDPLSDQPQHF.

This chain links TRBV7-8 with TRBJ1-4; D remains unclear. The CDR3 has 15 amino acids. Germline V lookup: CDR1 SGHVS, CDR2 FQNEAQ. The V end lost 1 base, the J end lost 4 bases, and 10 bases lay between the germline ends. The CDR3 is CASSLDYTNNEKLFF. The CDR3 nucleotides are TGTGCCAGCAGCTTAGATTACACCAATAATGAAAAACTGTTTTTT. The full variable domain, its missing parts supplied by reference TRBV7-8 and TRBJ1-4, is GAGVSQSPRYKVAKRGQDVALRCDPISGHVSLFWYQQALGQGPEFLTYFQNEAQLDKSGLPSDRFFAERPEGSVSTLKIQRTQQEDSAVYLCASSLDYTNNEKLFFGSGTQLSVL.